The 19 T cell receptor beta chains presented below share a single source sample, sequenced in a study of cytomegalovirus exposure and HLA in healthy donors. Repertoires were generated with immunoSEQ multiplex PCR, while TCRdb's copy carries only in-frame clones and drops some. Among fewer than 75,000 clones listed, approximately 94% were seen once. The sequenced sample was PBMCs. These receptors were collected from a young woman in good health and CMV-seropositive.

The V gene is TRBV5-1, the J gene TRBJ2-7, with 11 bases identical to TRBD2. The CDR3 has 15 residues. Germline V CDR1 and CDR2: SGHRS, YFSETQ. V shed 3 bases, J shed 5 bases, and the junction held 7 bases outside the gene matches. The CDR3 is CASSWVGTSGDEQYF. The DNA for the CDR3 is TGCGCCAGCAGCTGGGTGGGGACTAGCGGAGACGAGCAGTACTTC.

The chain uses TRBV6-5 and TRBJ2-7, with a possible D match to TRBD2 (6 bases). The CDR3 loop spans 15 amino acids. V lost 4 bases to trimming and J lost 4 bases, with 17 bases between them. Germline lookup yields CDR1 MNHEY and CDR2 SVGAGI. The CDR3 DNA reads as TGTGCCAGCAGTTCCAGACTAGGGCAGACGTACGAGCAGTACTTC. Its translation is CASSSRLGQTYEQYF.

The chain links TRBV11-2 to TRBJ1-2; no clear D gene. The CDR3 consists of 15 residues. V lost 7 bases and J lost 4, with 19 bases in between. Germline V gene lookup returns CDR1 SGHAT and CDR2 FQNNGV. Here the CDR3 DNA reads TGTGCCAGCATCCCCCTGGGTTCGCGCGGCTATGGCTACACCTTC. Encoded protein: CASIPLGSRGYGYTF.

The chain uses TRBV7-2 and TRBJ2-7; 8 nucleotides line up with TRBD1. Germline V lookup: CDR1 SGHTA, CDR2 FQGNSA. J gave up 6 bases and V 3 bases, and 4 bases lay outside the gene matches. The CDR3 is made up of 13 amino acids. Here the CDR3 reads CASSLGRGREQYF. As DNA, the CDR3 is TGTGCCAGCAGCTTGGGCAGGGGGCGCGAGCAGTACTTC.

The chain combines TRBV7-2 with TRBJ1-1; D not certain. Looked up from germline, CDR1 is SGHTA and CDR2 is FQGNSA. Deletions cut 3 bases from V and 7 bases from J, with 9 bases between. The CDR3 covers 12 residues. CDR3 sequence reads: CASSFVTGEAFF. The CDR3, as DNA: TGTGCCAGCAGCTTCGTGACTGGTGAAGCTTTCTTT.

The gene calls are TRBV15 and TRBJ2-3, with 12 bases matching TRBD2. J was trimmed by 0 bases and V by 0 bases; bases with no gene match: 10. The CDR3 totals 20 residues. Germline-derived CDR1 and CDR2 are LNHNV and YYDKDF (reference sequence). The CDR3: CATSRERTSGTTLSTDTQYF. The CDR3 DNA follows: TGTGCCACCAGCAGAGAGAGGACTAGCGGGACGACCTTAAGCACAGATACGCAGTATTTT.

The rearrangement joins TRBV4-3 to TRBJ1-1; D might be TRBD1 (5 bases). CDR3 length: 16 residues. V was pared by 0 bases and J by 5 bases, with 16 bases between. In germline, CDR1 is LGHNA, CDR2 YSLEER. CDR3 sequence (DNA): TGCGCCAGCAGCCAAGATAGGGGCGGCAGTCGGACTGAAGCTTTCTTT. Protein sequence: CASSQDRGGSRTEAFF.

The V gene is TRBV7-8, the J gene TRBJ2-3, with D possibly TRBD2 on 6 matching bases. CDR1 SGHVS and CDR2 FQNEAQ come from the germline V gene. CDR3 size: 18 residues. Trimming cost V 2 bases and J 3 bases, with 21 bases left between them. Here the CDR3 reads CASSLMGGKGGGTDTQYF. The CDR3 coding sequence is TGTGCCAGCAGCTTAATGGGGGGAAAGGGAGGAGGGACAGATACGCAGTATTTT. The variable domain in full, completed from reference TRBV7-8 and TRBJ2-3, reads GAGVSQSPRYKVAKRGQDVALRCDPISGHVSLFWYQQALGQGPEFLTYFQNEAQLDKSGLPSDRFFAERPEGSVSTLKIQRTQQEDSAVYLCASSLMGGKGGGTDTQYFGPGTRLTVL.

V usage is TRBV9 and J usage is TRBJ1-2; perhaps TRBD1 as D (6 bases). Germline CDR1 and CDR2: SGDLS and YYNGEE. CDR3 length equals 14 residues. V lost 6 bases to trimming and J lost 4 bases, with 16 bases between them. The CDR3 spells CASTGGGGRYGYTF. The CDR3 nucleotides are TGTGCCAGCACGGGAGGGGGGGGTCGCTATGGCTACACCTTC.

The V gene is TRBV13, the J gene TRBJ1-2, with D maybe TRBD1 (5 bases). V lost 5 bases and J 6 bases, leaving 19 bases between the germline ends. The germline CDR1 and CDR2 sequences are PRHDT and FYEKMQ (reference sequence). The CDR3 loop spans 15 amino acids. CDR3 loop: CASSRRGQGGNGYTF. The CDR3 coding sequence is TGTGCCAGCAGCCGAAGGGGCCAGGGCGGGAATGGCTACACCTTC.

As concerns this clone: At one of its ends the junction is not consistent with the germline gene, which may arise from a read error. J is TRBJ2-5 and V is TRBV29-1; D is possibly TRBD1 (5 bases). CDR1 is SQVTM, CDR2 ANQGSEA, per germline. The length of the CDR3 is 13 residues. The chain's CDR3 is CSALGQGQGTQYF. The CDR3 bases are TGCAGCGCCCTGGGGCAGGGTCAAGGGACCCAGTACTTC.

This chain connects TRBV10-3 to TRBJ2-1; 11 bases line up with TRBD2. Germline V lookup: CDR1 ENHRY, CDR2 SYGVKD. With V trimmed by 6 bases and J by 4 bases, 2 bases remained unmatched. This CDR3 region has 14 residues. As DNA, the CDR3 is TGTGCCATCAGCCTAGCGGGGGGATACAATGAGCAGTTCTTC. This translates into CAISLAGGYNEQFF.

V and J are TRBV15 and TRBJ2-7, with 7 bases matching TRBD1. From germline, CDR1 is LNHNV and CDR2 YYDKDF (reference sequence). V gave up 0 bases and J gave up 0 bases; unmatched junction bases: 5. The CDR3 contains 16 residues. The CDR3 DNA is TGTGCCACCAGCAGAGATGGAGGACAGGTCTCCTACGAGCAGTACTTC. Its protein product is CATSRDGGQVSYEQYF.

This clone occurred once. CDR3 protein: CASSEGRTDTQYF. DNA of the CDR3: TGTGCCAGCAGTGAAGGGCGCACAGATACGCAGTATTTT. The rearrangement joins TRBV2 to TRBJ2-3, with no clear D. Per the germline V gene, CDR1 is SNHLY and CDR2 is FYNNEI. CDR3 length: 13 residues. The V end lost 1 base, the J end lost 1 base, and 3 bases lay between the germline ends.

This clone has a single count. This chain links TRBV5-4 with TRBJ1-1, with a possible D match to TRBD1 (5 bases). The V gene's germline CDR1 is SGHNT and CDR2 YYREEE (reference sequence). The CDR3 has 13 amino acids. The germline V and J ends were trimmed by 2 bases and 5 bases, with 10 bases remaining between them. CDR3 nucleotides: TGTGCCAGCAGCTTCCGGAGGGGTACTGAAGCTTTCTTT. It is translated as CASSFRRGTEAFF.

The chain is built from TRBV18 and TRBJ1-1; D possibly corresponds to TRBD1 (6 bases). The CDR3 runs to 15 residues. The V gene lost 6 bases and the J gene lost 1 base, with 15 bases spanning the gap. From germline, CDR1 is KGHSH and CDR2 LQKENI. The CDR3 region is CASSTSGHPNTEAFF. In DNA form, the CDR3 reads TGTGCCAGCTCGACTTCGGGACACCCGAACACTGAAGCTTTCTTT. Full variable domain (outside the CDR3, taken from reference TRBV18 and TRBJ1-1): NAGVMQNPRHLVRRRGQEARLRCSPMKGHSHVYWYRQLPEEGLKFMVYLQKENIIDESGMPKERFSAEFPKEGPSILRIQQVVRGDSAAYFCASSTSGHPNTEAFFGQGTRLTVV.

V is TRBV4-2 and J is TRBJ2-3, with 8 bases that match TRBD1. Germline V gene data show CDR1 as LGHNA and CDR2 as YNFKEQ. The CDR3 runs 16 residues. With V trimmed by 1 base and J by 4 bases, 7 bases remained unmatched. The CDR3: CASSQGPTQGADTQYF. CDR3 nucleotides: TGTGCCAGCAGCCAAGGCCCGACACAGGGGGCAGATACGCAGTATTTT.

The CDR3 DNA sequence: TGTGCCAGCAGCTTAAGAGGCGGGGGGCTTAGAAACAATGAGCAGTTCTTC. It translates to CASSLRGGGLRNNEQFF. This rearrangement joins TRBV7-6 to TRBJ2-1; 8 bases are shared with TRBD2. Trimming cost V 2 bases and J 5 bases; bases outside gene matches: 11. The germline V gene has CDR1 SGHVS and CDR2 FNYEAQ. CDR3 size: 17 residues. The full variable domain, with the rest looked up from reference TRBV7-6 and TRBJ2-1, is GAGVSQSPRYKVTKRGQDVALRCDPISGHVSLYWYRQALGQGPEFLTYFNYEAQQDKSGLPNDRFSAERPEGSISTLTIQRTEQRDSAMYRCASSLRGGGLRNNEQFFGPGTRLTVL.

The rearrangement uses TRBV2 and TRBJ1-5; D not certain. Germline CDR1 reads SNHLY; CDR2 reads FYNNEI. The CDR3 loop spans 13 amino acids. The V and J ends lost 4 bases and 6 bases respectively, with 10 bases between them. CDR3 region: CASSVVTTQPQHF. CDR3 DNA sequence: TGTGCCAGCAGTGTAGTGACAACTCAGCCCCAGCATTTT.